These 27 T cell receptor beta chains came from one sample sequenced in a study of OX40 agonist ivuxolimab in advanced cancers. Profiled with immunoSEQ multiplex PCR; TCRdb holds only in-frame clones, not every one. The table includes 55,000 to 75,000 clones, around 90% detected once. Source: CD4+ or CD8+ T cells sorted from blood, taken in a trial of the OX40 agonist ivuxolimab. These receptors originate from an adult with an advanced solid tumor such as melanoma, head and neck, liver or kidney cancer.

This clone was picked up a small number of times. V is TRBV27 and J is TRBJ2-1; TRBD2 aligns across 14 bases. The junction had 7 bases not matched to a gene; V was cut back by 9 bases and J by 9 bases. CDR3 size: 14 residues. CDR1 MNHEY and CDR2 SMNVEV come from the germline V gene (reference sequence). CDR3 DNA: TGTGCCAGTTCGACGGGACTAGCGGGAGTTGAGCAGTTCTTC. This gives the protein CASSTGLAGVEQFF.

This chain joins TRBV7-3 and TRBJ1-1; TRBD1 aligns across 9 bases. CDR3 length: 13 residues. CDR1 SGHTA and CDR2 FQGTGA come from the germline V gene. J gave up 10 bases and V 6 bases, and 9 bases lay outside the gene matches. CDR3 loop: CASSTGTGSSAFF. DNA for the CDR3: TGTGCCAGCAGTACCGGGACAGGGTCTTCAGCTTTCTTT.

V gene TRBV7-6 combines with J gene TRBJ1-2; unclear D gene. Trimming shortened V by 0 bases and J by 5 bases, and 10 bases separated the two germline ends. Germline V gives CDR1 SGHVS, CDR2 FNYEAQ. The CDR3 is 14 amino acids. CDR3 amino acids: CASSLADGGYGYTF. In DNA form, the CDR3 reads TGTGCCAGCAGCTTAGCGGATGGCGGTTATGGCTACACCTTC. Drawing the rest from reference TRBV7-6 and TRBJ1-2, the complete variable domain is GAGVSQSPRYKVTKRGQDVALRCDPISGHVSLYWYRQALGQGPEFLTYFNYEAQQDKSGLPNDRFSAERPEGSISTLTIQRTEQRDSAMYRCASSLADGGYGYTFGSGTRLTVV.

CDR3 DNA sequence: TGTGCCAGCAGCTTGGGAGGGACTAGCGGCAACAATGAGCAGTTCTTC. It specifies CASSLGGTSGNNEQFF. The V call is TRBV7-2, the J call TRBJ2-1; TRBD2 aligns across 11 bases. The CDR3 loop spans 16 amino acids. The junction had 6 bases not matched to a gene; V was cut back by 3 bases and J by 5 bases. Germline V gene lookup returns CDR1 SGHTA and CDR2 FQGNSA.

CDR3 amino acids: CASSQEPAGPYEQYF. CDR3 nucleotide sequence: TGTGCCAGCAGCCAAGAACCCGCAGGGCCCTACGAGCAGTACTTC. This chain joins TRBV14 and TRBJ2-7, with D maybe TRBD1 (5 bases). The CDR3 contains 15 residues. The V gene lost 0 bases and the J gene lost 2 bases, with 11 bases spanning the gap. Germline CDR1 SGHDN, CDR2 FVKESK.

The CDR3 here is CASSPLAENTGELFF. For the CDR3, the DNA is TGTGCCAGCAGCCCTCTAGCGGAGAACACCGGGGAGCTGTTTTTT. This sequence joins TRBV5-6 and TRBJ2-2, with TRBD2 matching over 7 bases. This CDR3 region has 15 residues. J was trimmed by 1 base and V by 4 bases; bases with no gene match: 4. The germline CDR1 and CDR2 sequences are SGHDT and YYEEEE.

V is TRBV9 and J is TRBJ2-1; D unclear. The CDR3 is 14 residues long. Germline lookup yields CDR1 SGDLS and CDR2 YYNGEE. V gave up 3 bases and J gave up 3 bases, with 10 bases separating them. CDR3 sequence reads: CASSEGRSYNEQFF. The CDR3 bases are TGTGCCAGCAGCGAAGGACGGAGCTACAATGAGCAGTTCTTC.

The genes are TRBV11-2 and TRBJ2-2; 14 nucleotides agree with TRBD2. This CDR3 is 17 amino acids long. V gave up 5 bases and J gave up 7 bases; unmatched junction bases: 9. Germline assignment: CDR1 SGHAT and CDR2 FQNNGV. CDR3 in DNA: TGTGCCAGCAGCCTGGGACTAGCGGGGGCTTCAAACGGGGAGCTGTTTTTT. Translated: CASSLGLAGASNGELFF. The variable domain in full, with the rest retrieved from reference TRBV11-2 and TRBJ2-2, is EAGVAQSPRYKIIEKRQSVAFWCNPISGHATLYWYQQILGQGPKLLIQFQNNGVVDDSQLPKDRFSAERLKGVDSTLKIQPAKLEDSAVYLCASSLGLAGASNGELFFGEGSRLTVL.

The V call is TRBV18, the J call TRBJ2-3; 11 bases are shared with TRBD2. Germline V gene lookup returns CDR1 KGHSH and CDR2 LQKENI. V was pared by 0 bases and J by 1 base, with 0 bases of the junction left unmatched. This CDR3 contains 16 residues. The CDR3 reads CASSPPLAGGTDTQYF. In DNA, the CDR3 is TGTGCCAGCTCACCACCACTAGCGGGAGGCACAGATACGCAGTATTTT.

This chain uses TRBV7-2 with TRBJ2-7; TRBD1 matches 9 bases. The V and J ends lost 5 bases and 2 bases, in that order; junction bases with no gene match: 7. Germline V CDR1 and CDR2: SGHTA, FQGNSA. This CDR3 comprises 15 residues. CDR3 bases: TGTGCCAGCAGCAACGACAGGGGGGTTACCTACGAGCAGTACTTC. Translating it yields CASSNDRGVTYEQYF.

This chain links TRBV4-1 with TRBJ1-4, with a tentative D call TRBD1 (6 bases). The CDR3 runs 13 residues. Trimming pared 5 bases from V and 8 bases from J, leaving 12 bases between. Germline CDR1 reads MGHRA; CDR2 reads YSYEKL. CDR3 nucleotide sequence: TGCGCCAGCAGCGGGGGGGCTTGGGAAAAACTGTTTTTT. As protein: CASSGGAWEKLFF.

V is TRBV7-2 and J is TRBJ1-4; D is perhaps TRBD1 (6 bases). The CDR3 runs to 17 residues. CDR1 is SGHTA, CDR2 FQGNSA, per germline. Trimming took 5 bases from V and 3 from J, leaving 19 bases between them. The CDR3 bases are TGTGCCAGCAGCCCCTACGGGGGGACACCCTCTAATGAAAAACTGTTTTTT. It translates to CASSPYGGTPSNEKLFF.

The rearrangement joins TRBV27 to TRBJ2-3, with D unresolved. V lost 6 bases and J lost 4, with 8 bases in between. Germline V CDR1 and CDR2: MNHEY, SMNVEV (reference sequence). CDR3 length: 12 amino acids. The CDR3 DNA is TGTGCCAGCAGCCCAGGCGCAGATACGCAGTATTTT. This translates into CASSPGADTQYF.

The chain combines TRBV4-3 with TRBJ2-7; 9 bases line up with TRBD1. Trimming at V came to 0 bases and at J to 5 bases, leaving 5 bases not matched to a gene. This CDR3 region has 15 residues. Germline CDR1 LGHNA, CDR2 YSLEER. The CDR3 here is CASSQDRTGDHEQYF. CDR3 nucleotides: TGCGCCAGCAGCCAAGATCGGACAGGGGACCACGAGCAGTACTTC.

Only a few counts were recorded for this clone. The chain is built from TRBV7-9 and TRBJ2-7; TRBD1 matches 10 bases. V trimming: 5 bases; J trimming: 7 bases; junction bases outside the gene matches: 8. Germline V lookup: CDR1 SEHNR, CDR2 FQNEAQ (reference sequence). The CDR3 has 14 residues. The CDR3 DNA sequence: TGTGCCAGCAGCCATACCGGGACAGGGGAAGAGCAGTACTTC. It translates to CASSHTGTGEEQYF.

The CDR3 protein is CASSPVGGAGETQYF. CDR3 coding DNA: TGTGCCAGCAGCCCCGTGGGGGGGGCGGGAGAGACCCAGTACTTC. The rearrangement joins TRBV7-9 to TRBJ2-5, with D maybe TRBD2 (7 bases). The CDR3 totals 15 residues. Deletions cut 5 bases from V and 4 bases from J, with 17 bases between. Germline lookup yields CDR1 SEHNR and CDR2 FQNEAQ (reference sequence). Full variable domain (rest looked up from reference TRBV7-9 and TRBJ2-5): DTGVSQNPRHKITKRGQNVTFRCDPISEHNRLYWYRQTLGQGPEFLTYFQNEAQLEKSRLLSDRFSAERPKGSFSTLEIQRTEQGDSAMYLCASSPVGGAGETQYFGPGTRLLVL.

The chain combines TRBV28 with TRBJ2-7; TRBD2 might be the D (7 bases). Germline-derived CDR1 and CDR2 are MDHEN and SYDVKM. CDR3 length: 15 residues. V lost 4 bases to trimming and J lost 7 bases, with 20 bases between them. For the CDR3, the DNA is TGTGCCAGCAGTTCCCCCTCTCGGGGGGCGGATGAGCAGTACTTC. Residues: CASSSPSRGADEQYF. Drawing the rest from reference TRBV28 and TRBJ2-7, the complete variable domain is DVKVTQSSRYLVKRTGEKVFLECVQDMDHENMFWYRQDPGLGLRLIYFSYDVKMKEKGDIPEGYSVSREKKERFSLILESASTNQTSMYLCASSSPSRGADEQYFGPGTRLTVT.

This clone was detected only once. The V gene is TRBV4-3, the J gene TRBJ2-3; D is tentatively TRBD1 or TRBD2 (5 bases each). V shed 1 base and J shed 5 bases, with 16 bases lying between them. Germline-derived CDR1 and CDR2 are LGHNA and YSLEER. This CDR3 has 16 amino acids. The CDR3 here is CASSQAPRARGDTQYF. CDR3 sequence (DNA): TGCGCCAGCAGCCAAGCCCCCAGGGCTCGGGGAGATACGCAGTATTTT.

This clone was seen a handful of times. The chain has TRBV7-9 and TRBJ2-5; 9 nucleotides line up with TRBD2. CDR1 is SEHNR, CDR2 FQNEAQ, per germline (reference sequence). The CDR3 is 16 amino acids. J was trimmed by 1 base and V by 1 base; bases with no gene match: 4. Here the CDR3 reads CASSLDRRGGQETQYF. Here the CDR3 DNA reads TGTGCCAGCAGCTTAGATAGGCGGGGGGGCCAAGAGACCCAGTACTTC.

V is TRBV28 and J is TRBJ2-7; D not resolved. V lost 7 bases and J lost 3, with 13 bases in between. The CDR3 runs 13 residues. From germline, CDR1 is MDHEN and CDR2 SYDVKM. CDR3 loop: CASTPAVRYEQYF. CDR3 DNA: TGTGCCAGCACCCCCGCGGTCCGCTACGAGCAGTACTTC.

V and J are TRBV19 and TRBJ2-3; perhaps TRBD1 as D (6 bases). Looked up from germline, CDR1 is LNHDA and CDR2 is SQIVND (reference sequence). The V end lost 5 bases, the J end lost 3 bases, and 24 bases lay between the germline ends. The CDR3 has 18 amino acids. CDR3 region: CASSPISPAQGFTDTQYF. The CDR3 DNA reads as TGTGCCAGTAGTCCTATCTCCCCCGCACAGGGCTTTACAGATACGCAGTATTTT.

This clone was observed a handful of times. The chain uses TRBV10-2 and TRBJ2-2; D is perhaps TRBD2 (6 bases). V lost 0 bases, J lost 3 bases, and 8 bases lay in between. The CDR3 totals 15 residues. CDR1 and CDR2 (germline): WSHSY, SAAADI. The CDR3 here is CASSESGGYTGELFF. CDR3 bases: TGCGCCAGCAGTGAGTCGGGGGGTTACACCGGGGAGCTGTTTTTT.

The table lists this clone with a count of one. The chain is built from TRBV7-2 and TRBJ2-7, with TRBD2 matching 10 bases. This CDR3 spans 13 amino acids. V lost 5 bases to trimming and J lost 5 bases; unmatched junction nucleotides: 3. Germline-derived CDR1 and CDR2 are SGHTA and FQGNSA. DNA for the CDR3: TGTGCCAGCAGCAATAGCGGGAGGAACGAGCAGTACTTC. The encoded protein is CASSNSGRNEQYF.

The chain couples TRBV7-9 to TRBJ2-1; D gene uncertain. The CDR3 runs 13 residues. Germline CDR1 is SEHNR and CDR2 is FQNEAQ (reference sequence). Deletions cut 4 bases from V and 6 bases from J, with 10 bases between. CDR3 region: CASSSLSGNEQFF. CDR3 DNA: TGTGCCAGCAGCTCCCTATCAGGCAATGAGCAGTTCTTC.

This clone came up once. The chain links TRBV4-3 to TRBJ2-5; 8 bases are shared with TRBD1. The V and J ends lost 4 bases and 5 bases, in that order; junction bases with no gene match: 9. The CDR3 has 15 residues. Germline V gene sequence: CDR1 LGHNA, CDR2 YSLEER. The CDR3 bases are TGCGCCAGCAGCCCAGACAGGGGCTCAGGGGAGACCCAGTACTTC. It encodes CASSPDRGSGETQYF.

DNA for the CDR3: TGTGCGGAAGGGAAAGCTAACTATGGCTACACCTTC. Protein sequence: CAEGKANYGYTF. This chain uses TRBV2 with TRBJ1-2; D is uncertain. Germline CDR1 and CDR2: SNHLY and FYNNEI. The CDR3 consists of 12 residues.

The chain links TRBV7-3 to TRBJ2-3; D ambiguous. The germline gives CDR1 SGHTA, CDR2 FQGTGA. The CDR3 is 12 residues long. The V gene lost 4 bases and the J gene lost 1 base, with 3 bases spanning the gap. The CDR3 protein is CASSSGTDTQYF. The CDR3 DNA reads TGTGCCAGCAGCTCGGGCACAGATACGCAGTATTTT.